This entry concerns a single T cell receptor (beta chain). Here immunoSEQ multiplex PCR was the method, and the copy in TCRdb shows in-frame clones only, minus some. The table has 75,000 to 100,000 clones, roughly 92% seen once. The CDR3 has 12 amino acids. CDR1 is SGHKS, CDR2 YYEKEE, per germline (reference sequence). V lost 2 bases and J lost 0, with 3 bases in between. This sample was taken from a study of control samples from healthy donors and cancer patients. This TCR came from a human donor in good health. The donor label of this sample is uncertain. V gene TRBV5-5 combines with J gene TRBJ2-7; D uncertain. The specimen sequenced was blood. CDR3 bases: TGTGCCAGCAGCTTTGCCTCCTACGAGCAGTACTTC. Its translation is CASSFASYEQYF.